Presented here are 13 T cell receptor beta chains from one specimen sequenced in a study of identical twins. From the 5' RACE reads, TCRdb called clonotypes with MiXCR, one entry per CDR3 protein. In the table there are hundreds of thousands of distinct CDR3 sequences, roughly 18% of which are singletons. Another study also made use of these data, one on T cells expressing NK-cell markers.

The sample consisted of PBMCs. The origin of the receptors is a young woman in good health.

The CDR3 is CASASGTGEEKLFF. Written as DNA, the CDR3 is TGCGCCAGCGCCTCCGGGACAGGGGAGGAAAAACTGTTTTTT. The J gene is TRBJ1-4, the V gene TRBV5-1; TRBD1 agrees at 10 bases. CDR1 SGHRS and CDR2 YFSETQ come from the germline V gene. The CDR3 is 14 residues long. The trim removed 7 bases at V and 8 bases at J, leaving 8 bases unmatched.

Only a few counts were recorded for this clonotype. The V call is TRBV5-1, the J call TRBJ2-7; D may correspond to TRBD1 or TRBD2 (5 bases each). V was clipped by 1 base and J by 0 bases, with 14 bases between them. The germline gives CDR1 SGHRS, CDR2 YFSETQ. There are 16 residues in the CDR3. CDR3 residues: CASSLLGPQVSYEQYF. The CDR3 coding sequence is TGCGCCAGCAGCTTGCTGGGACCCCAGGTCTCCTACGAGCAGTACTTC.

This clonotype was detected a few times. V is TRBV12-3 or TRBV12-4 and J is TRBJ2-7; D gene unclear. V was clipped by 5 bases and J by 6 bases, with 11 bases between them. The CDR3 runs 12 residues. The CDR3 reads CASSQQGLEQYF. The CDR3 DNA follows: TGTGCCAGCAGTCAACAAGGGCTCGAGCAGTACTTC.

The rearrangement links TRBV18 to TRBJ2-5; 7 bases map to TRBD2. Germline CDR1 and CDR2: KGHSH and LQKENI. V lost 6 bases and J lost 4; bases outside the gene matches: 2. The CDR3 is 12 amino acids. The CDR3 DNA reads as TGTGCCAGCTCGACTAGCCGAGAGACCCAGTACTTC. Amino acids: CASSTSRETQYF. The full variable domain, its missing parts supplied by reference TRBV18 and TRBJ2-5, is NAGVMQNPRHLVRRRGQEARLRCSPMKGHSHVYWYRQLPEEGLKFMVYLQKENIIDESGMPKERFSAEFPKEGPSILRIQQVVRGDSAAYFCASSTSRETQYFGPGTRLLVL.

The chain recombines TRBV11-2 with TRBJ2-7; D uncertain. Germline V lookup: CDR1 SGHAT, CDR2 FQNNGV. V was clipped by 5 bases and J by 6 bases, with 17 bases between them. The CDR3 sequence is 14 residues long. The CDR3 is CASSIDLGFGEQYF. For the CDR3, the DNA is TGTGCCAGCAGCATCGACCTGGGGTTCGGCGAGCAGTACTTC.

This clonotype was counted only a few times. The V gene is TRBV20-1, the J gene TRBJ2-1; 7 bases match TRBD2. The CDR3 runs to 13 residues. CDR1 is DFQATT and CDR2 is SNEGSKA in the germline V gene (reference sequence). J was trimmed by 15 bases and V by 5 bases; bases with no gene match: 16. CDR3 sequence reads: CSAPLRAGRMAFF. CDR3 sequence (DNA): TGCAGTGCTCCCCTTAGAGCGGGGCGGATGGCGTTCTTC.

This clonotype was recorded at least ten times. The chain recombines TRBV12-3 or TRBV12-4 with TRBJ2-1, with TRBD2 identical over 14 bases. CDR3 length: 15 residues. With V trimmed by 6 bases and J by 11 bases, 9 bases remained unmatched. The CDR3 DNA follows: TGTGCCAGCAGCTTACCGGGACTAGCGGGAGAGAAGCAGTTCTTC. Translating it yields CASSLPGLAGEKQFF.

The rearrangement joins TRBV20-1 to TRBJ2-7; D gene ambiguous. V was shortened by 1 base and J by 6 bases, with 16 bases between the two germline ends. Looked up from germline, CDR1 is DFQATT and CDR2 is SNEGSKA (reference sequence). CDR3 length: 14 amino acids. The CDR3 loop is CSARVVFPSFEQYF. CDR3 nucleotides: TGCAGTGCTAGAGTGGTTTTTCCTAGTTTCGAGCAGTACTTC.

The chain recombines TRBV12-3 or TRBV12-4 with TRBJ1-4, with D hard to call. There are 11 residues in the CDR3. The V gene lost 4 bases and the J gene lost 14 bases, with 11 bases spanning the gap. The CDR3 sequence: CASSSGQRLFF. DNA of the CDR3: TGTGCCAGCAGTTCTGGGCAGAGGCTGTTTTTT.

The V and J genes are TRBV12-3 or TRBV12-4 and TRBJ1-1; possibly TRBD1 for D (6 bases). The ends were cut back, 5 bases at V and 5 bases at J, with 18 bases in the middle. The CDR3 sequence is 15 residues long. The CDR3 loop reads CASSPQGTRGTEAFF. The CDR3 nucleotides read TGTGCCAGCAGTCCCCAGGGGACGAGGGGGACTGAAGCTTTCTTT.

This clonotype was seen more than once but under ten times. V is TRBV3-1 and J is TRBJ2-2, with D perhaps TRBD1 (6 bases). Trimming pared 6 bases from V and 7 bases from J, leaving 15 bases between. Germline assignment: CDR1 LGHDT and CDR2 YNNKEL (reference sequence). The CDR3 contains 14 residues. DNA of the CDR3: TGTGCCAGCAGGCGAAAAGGGGGAATCGGGGAGCTGTTTTTT. Its protein product is CASRRKGGIGELFF.

This clonotype was counted a few times. V is TRBV12-3 or TRBV12-4 and J is TRBJ1-5; 8 nucleotides agree with TRBD1. The CDR3 covers 13 residues. The junction had 3 bases not matched to a gene; V was cut back by 4 bases and J by 7 bases. CDR3 nucleotides: TGTGCCAGCAGTTCGACAGGGGTGCAGCCCCAGCATTTT. Protein: CASSSTGVQPQHF.

The J gene is TRBJ2-2, the V gene TRBV3-1, with TRBD2 matching over 13 bases. Germline V lookup: CDR1 LGHDT, CDR2 YNNKEL (reference sequence). Trimming at V came to 11 bases and at J to 2 bases, leaving 14 bases not matched to a gene. The CDR3 extends over 18 amino acids. The CDR3 region is CACKGLAGKGTNTGELFF. The CDR3 DNA follows: TGTGCCTGCAAGGGACTAGCGGGGAAAGGGACTAACACCGGGGAGCTGTTTTTT.